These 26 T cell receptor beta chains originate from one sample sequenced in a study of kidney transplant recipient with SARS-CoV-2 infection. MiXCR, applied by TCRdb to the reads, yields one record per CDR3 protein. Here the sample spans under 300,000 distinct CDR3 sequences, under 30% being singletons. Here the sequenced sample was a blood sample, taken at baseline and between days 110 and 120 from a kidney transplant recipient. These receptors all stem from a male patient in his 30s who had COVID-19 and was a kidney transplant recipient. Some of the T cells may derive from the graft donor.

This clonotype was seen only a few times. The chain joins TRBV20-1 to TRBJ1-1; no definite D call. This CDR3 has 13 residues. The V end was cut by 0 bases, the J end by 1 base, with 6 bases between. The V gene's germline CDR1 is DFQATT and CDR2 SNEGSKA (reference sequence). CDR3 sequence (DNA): TGCAGTGCTAGAGATCCGAGGAACACTGAAGCTTTCTTT. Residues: CSARDPRNTEAFF.

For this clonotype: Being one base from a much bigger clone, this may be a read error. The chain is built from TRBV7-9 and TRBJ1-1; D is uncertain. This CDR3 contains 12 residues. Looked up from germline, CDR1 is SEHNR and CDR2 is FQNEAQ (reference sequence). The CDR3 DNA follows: TGTGCCAGCAGCCTAGCGATGGGTGAAGATTTCTTT. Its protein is CASSLAMGEDFF.

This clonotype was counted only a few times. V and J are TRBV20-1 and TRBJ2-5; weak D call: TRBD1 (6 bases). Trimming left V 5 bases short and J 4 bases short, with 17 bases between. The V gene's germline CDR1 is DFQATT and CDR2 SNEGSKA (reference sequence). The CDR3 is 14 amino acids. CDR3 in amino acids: CSAQATGVLETQYF. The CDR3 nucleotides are TGCAGTGCTCAAGCGACAGGTGTCTTAGAGACCCAGTACTTC.

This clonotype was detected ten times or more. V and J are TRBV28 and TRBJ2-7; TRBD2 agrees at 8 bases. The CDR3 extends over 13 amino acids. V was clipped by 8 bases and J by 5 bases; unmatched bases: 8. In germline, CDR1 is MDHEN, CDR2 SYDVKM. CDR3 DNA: TGTGCCAGCCGGGAGGGGGTATGGGACGAGCAGTACTTC. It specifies CASREGVWDEQYF.

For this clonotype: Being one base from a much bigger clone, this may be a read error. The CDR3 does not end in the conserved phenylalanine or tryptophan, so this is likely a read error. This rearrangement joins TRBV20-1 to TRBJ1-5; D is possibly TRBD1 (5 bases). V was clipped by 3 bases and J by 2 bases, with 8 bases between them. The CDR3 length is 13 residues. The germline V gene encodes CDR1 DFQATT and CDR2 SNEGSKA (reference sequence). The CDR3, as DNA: TGCAGTGCTAGTGGAGGGGGCAATCAGCCCCAGCATCTT. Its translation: CSASGGGNQPQHL.

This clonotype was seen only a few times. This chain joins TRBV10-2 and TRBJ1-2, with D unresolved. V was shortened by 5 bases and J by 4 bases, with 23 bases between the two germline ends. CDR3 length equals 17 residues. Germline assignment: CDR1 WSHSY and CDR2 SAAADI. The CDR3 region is CASSLMITSRKTYGYTF. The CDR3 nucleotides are TGCGCCAGCAGTCTGATGATCACTTCTAGAAAGACCTATGGCTACACCTTC.

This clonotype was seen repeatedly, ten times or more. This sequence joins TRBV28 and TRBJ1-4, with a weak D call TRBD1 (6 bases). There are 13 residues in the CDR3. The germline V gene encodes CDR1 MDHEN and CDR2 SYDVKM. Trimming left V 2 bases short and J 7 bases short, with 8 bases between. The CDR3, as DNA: TGTGCCAGCAGTTTAACAGGGTTTGAAAAACTGTTTTTT. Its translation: CASSLTGFEKLFF.

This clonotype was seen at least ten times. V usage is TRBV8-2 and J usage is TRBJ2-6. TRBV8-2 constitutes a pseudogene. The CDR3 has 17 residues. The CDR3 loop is CGRNMRITQSRANVLTF. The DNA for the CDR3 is TGTGGCAGAAACATGAGGATAACACAAAGTCGGGCCAACGTCCTGACTTTC.

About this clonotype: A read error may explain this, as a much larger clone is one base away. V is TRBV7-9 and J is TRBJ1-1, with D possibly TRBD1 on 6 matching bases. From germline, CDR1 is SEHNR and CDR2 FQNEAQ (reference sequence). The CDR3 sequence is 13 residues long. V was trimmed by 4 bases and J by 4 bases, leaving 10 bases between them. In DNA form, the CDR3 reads TGTGCCAGCAGCTCCGGACAGAGCACTGAAGCTTTCTTT. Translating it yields CASSSGQSTEAFF.

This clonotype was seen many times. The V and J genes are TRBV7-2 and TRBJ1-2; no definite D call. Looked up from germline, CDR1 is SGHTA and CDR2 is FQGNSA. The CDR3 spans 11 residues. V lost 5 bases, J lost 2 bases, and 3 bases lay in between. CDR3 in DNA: TGTGCCAGCAGCGGCAACTATGGCTACACCTTC. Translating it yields CASSGNYGYTF.

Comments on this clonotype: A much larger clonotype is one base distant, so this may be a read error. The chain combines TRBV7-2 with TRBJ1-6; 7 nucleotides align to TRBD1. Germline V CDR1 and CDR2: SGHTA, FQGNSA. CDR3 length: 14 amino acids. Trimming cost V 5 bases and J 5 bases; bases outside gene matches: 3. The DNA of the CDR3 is TGTACCAGCAGCATAACAGGGGATAATTCACCCCTCCACTTT. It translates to CTSSITGDNSPLHF. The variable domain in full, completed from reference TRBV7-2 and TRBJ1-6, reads GAGVSQSPSNKVTEKGKDVELRCDPISGHTALYWYRQSLGQGLEFLIYFQGNSAPDKSGLPSDRFSAERTGGSVSTLTIQRTQQEDSAVYLCTSSITGDNSPLHFGNGTRLTVT.

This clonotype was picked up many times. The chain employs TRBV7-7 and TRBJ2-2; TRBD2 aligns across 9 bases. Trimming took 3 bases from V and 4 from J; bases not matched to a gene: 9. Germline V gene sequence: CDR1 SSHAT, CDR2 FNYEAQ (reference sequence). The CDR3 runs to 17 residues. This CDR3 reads CASSFYSGSSFTGELFF. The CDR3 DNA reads TGTGCCAGCAGCTTCTATAGCGGGAGTAGCTTCACCGGGGAGCTGTTTTTT.

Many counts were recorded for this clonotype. CDR3 region: CASSLGQTTEAFF. DNA for the CDR3: TGTGCCAGCAGCCTCGGACAGACTACTGAAGCTTTCTTT. The chain uses TRBV11-3 and TRBJ1-1, with D possibly matching TRBD1 (6 bases). V lost 5 bases, J lost 5 bases, and 12 bases lay in between. The length of the CDR3 is 13 residues. In germline, CDR1 is SGHNT, CDR2 YENEEA.

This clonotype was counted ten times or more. The CDR3 loop is CASRGDVDQPQHF. The CDR3 region has the DNA TGTGCCAGCAGGGGGGACGTCGACCAGCCCCAGCATTTT. The chain combines TRBV2 with TRBJ1-5; tentatively, D is TRBD1 (5 bases). This CDR3 is built from 13 residues. V gave up 6 bases and J gave up 7 bases, with 13 bases separating them. Germline CDR1 reads SNHLY; CDR2 reads FYNNEI.

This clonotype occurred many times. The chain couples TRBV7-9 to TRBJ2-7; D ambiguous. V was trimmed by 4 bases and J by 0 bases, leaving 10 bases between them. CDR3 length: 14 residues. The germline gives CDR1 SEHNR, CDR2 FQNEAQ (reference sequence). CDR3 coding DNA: TGTGCCAGCAGCTCTTTTGGGTCCTCCTACGAGCAGTACTTC. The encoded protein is CASSSFGSSYEQYF.

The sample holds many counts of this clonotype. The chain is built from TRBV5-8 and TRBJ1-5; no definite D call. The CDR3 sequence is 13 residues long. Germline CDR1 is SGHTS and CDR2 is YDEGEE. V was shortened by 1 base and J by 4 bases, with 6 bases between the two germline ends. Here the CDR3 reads CASSLWQNQPQHF. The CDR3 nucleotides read TGTGCCAGCAGCTTGTGGCAGAATCAGCCCCAGCATTTT.

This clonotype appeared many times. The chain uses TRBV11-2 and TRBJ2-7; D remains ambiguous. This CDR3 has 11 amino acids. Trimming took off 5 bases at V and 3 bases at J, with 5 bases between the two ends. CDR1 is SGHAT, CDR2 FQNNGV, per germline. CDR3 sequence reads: CASSHNYEQYF. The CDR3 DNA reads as TGTGCCAGCAGCCATAACTACGAGCAGTACTTC.

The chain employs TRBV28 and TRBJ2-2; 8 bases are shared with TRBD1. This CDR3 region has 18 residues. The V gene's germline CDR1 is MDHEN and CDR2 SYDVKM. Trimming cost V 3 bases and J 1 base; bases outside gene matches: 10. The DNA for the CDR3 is TGTGCCAGCAGTTTTATTATGGGACAGGAAATGAACACCGGGGAGCTGTTTTTT. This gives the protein CASSFIMGQEMNTGELFF. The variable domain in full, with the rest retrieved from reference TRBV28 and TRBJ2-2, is DVKVTQSSRYLVKRTGEKVFLECVQDMDHENMFWYRQDPGLGLRLIYFSYDVKMKEKGDIPEGYSVSREKKERFSLILESASTNQTSMYLCASSFIMGQEMNTGELFFGEGSRLTVL.

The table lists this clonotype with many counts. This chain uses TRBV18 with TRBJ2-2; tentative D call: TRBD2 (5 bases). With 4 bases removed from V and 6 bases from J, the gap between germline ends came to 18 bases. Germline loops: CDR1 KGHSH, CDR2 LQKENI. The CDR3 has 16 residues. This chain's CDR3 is CASSRWSEEAPGELFF. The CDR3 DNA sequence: TGTGCCAGCTCACGGTGGTCGGAGGAAGCACCCGGGGAGCTGTTTTTT.

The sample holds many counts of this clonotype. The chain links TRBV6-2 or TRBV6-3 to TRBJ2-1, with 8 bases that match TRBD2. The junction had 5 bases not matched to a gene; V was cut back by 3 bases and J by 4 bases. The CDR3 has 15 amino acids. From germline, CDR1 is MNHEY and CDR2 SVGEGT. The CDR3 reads CASSYGASGYNEQFF. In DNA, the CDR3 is TGTGCCAGCAGTTATGGGGCTAGCGGGTACAATGAGCAGTTCTTC.

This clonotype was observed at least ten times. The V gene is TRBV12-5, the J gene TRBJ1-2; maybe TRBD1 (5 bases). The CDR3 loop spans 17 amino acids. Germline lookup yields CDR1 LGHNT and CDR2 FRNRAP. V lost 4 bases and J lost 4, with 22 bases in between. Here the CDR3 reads CASGYGSLQGKTYGYTF. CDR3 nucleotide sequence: TGTGCTAGTGGTTACGGTAGTTTGCAGGGAAAGACCTATGGCTACACCTTC.

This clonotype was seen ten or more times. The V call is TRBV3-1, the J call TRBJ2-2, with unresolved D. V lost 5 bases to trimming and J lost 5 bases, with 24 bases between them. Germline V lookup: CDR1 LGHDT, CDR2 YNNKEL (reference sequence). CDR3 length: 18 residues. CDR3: CASSSAIPISGLTGELFF. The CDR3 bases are TGTGCCAGCAGCAGTGCCATTCCCATTTCAGGCTTGACCGGGGAGCTGTTTTTT.

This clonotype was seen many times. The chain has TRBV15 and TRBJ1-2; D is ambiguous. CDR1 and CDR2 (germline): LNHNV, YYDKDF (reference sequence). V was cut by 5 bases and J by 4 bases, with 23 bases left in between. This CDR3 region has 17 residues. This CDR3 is CATSRPVRCGKTYGYTF. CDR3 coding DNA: TGTGCCACCAGCCGTCCCGTAAGGTGTGGAAAGACCTATGGCTACACCTTC.

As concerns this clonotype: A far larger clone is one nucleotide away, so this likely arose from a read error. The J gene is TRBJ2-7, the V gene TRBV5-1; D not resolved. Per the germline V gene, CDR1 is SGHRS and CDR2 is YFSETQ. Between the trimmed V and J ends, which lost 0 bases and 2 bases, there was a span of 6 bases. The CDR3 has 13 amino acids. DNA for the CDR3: TGCGCCAGCAGCTTGGGAGGTACCTACGAGCAGTACTTC. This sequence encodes CASSLGGTYEQYF. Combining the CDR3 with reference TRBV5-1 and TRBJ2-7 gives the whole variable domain KAGVTQTPRYLIKTRGQQVTLSCSPISGHRSVSWYQQTPGQGLQFLFEYFSETQRNKGNFPGRFSGRQFSNSRSEMNVSTLELGDSALYLCASSLGGTYEQYFGPGTRLTVT.

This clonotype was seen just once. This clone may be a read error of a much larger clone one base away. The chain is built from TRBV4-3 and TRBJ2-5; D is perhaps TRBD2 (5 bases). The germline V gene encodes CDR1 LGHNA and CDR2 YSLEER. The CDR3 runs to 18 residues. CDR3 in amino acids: CASGQGSRMTGSRETQYF. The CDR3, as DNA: TGCGCCAGCGGCCAAGGGTCCCGCATGACGGGATCCAGGGAGACCCAGTACTTC.

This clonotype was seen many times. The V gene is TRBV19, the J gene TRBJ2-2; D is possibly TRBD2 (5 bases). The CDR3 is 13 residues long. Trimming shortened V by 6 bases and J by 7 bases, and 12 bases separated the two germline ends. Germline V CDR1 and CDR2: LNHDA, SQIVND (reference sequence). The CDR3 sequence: CASSRQLGGELFF. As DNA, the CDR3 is TGTGCCAGTAGCCGGCAACTAGGCGGGGAGCTGTTTTTT. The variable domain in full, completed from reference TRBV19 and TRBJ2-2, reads DGGITQSPKYLFRKEGQNVTLSCEQNLNHDAMYWYRQDPGQGLRLIYYSQIVNDFQKGDIAEGYSVSREKKESFPLTVTSAQKNPTAFYLCASSRQLGGELFFGEGSRLTVL.